One TCR beta chain is described in this entry. Antigen: not known. The sample comes from a study of regulatory T cells in long-lasting Graves disease. Study-level results: Persistent Graves' patients had lower TCR diversity than newly diagnosed ones.

HTBI primers from iRepertoire and Arm-PCR of CDR3 regions yielded the TCR beta libraries. MiXCR, applied by TCRdb to the multiplex PCR reads, yields one record per CDR3 protein. Of over 500,000 distinct CDR3 sequences in the sample, approximately 15% were seen once. This sample's time point: newly diagnosed GD, antithyroid drugs for less than 3 months. TCR sequences were obtained from RNA taken from PBMCs. These same data were also listed under a study on T cells in Graves' hyperthyroidism and ophthalmopathy.

The sequences come from peripheral blood mononuclear cells (PBMCs), collected at new diagnosis, from a patient treated with antithyroid drugs. The clonotype was recovered from a woman younger than 45 with Graves disease.

The CDR3 protein is CASVEGGRADTQYF. CDR3 coding DNA: TGCGCCAGCGTTGAGGGAGGGCGGGCAGATACGCAGTATTTT. J is TRBJ2-3 and V is TRBV5-1; 7 nucleotides align to TRBD2. This CDR3 has 14 residues. V lost 7 bases to trimming and J lost 4 bases; unmatched junction nucleotides: 9. The germline CDR1 and CDR2 sequences are SGHRS and YFSETQ.